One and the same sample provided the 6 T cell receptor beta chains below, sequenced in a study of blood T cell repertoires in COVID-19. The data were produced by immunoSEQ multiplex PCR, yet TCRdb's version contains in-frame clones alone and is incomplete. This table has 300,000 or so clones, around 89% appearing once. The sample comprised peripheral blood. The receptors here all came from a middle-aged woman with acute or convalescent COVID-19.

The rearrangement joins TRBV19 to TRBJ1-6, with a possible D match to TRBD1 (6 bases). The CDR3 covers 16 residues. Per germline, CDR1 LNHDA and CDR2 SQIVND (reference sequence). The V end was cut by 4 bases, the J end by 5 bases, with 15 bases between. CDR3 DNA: TGTGCCAGTAGTACGGGGGGGCCGAGGAATAATTCACCCCTCCACTTT. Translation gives CASSTGGPRNNSPLHF.

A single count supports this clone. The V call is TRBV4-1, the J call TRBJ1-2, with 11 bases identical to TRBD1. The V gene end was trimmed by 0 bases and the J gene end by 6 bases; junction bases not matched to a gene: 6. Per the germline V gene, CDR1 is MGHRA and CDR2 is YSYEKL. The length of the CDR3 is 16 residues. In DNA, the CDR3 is TGCGCCAGCAGCCAAGAGTGGGACAGGGGGAAGGATGGCTACACCTTC. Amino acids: CASSQEWDRGKDGYTF.

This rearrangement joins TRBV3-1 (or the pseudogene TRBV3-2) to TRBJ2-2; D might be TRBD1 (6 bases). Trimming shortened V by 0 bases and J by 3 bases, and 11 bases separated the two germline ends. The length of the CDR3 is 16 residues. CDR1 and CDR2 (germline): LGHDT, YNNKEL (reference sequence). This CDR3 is CASSQETTGYTGELFF. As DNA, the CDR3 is TGTGCCAGCAGCCAAGAAACGACAGGATACACCGGGGAGCTGTTTTTT.

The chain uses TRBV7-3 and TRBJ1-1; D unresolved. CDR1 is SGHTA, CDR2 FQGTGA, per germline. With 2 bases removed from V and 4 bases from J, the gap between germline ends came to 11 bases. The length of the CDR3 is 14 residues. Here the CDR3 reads CASSLGVGSTEAFF. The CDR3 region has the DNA TGTGCCAGCAGCTTAGGTGTGGGGAGCACTGAAGCTTTCTTT.

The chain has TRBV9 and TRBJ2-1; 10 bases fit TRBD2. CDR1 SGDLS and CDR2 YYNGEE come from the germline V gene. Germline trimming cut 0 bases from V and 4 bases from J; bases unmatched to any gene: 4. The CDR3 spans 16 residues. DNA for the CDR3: TGTGCCAGCAGCGTAGACCCTAGCGGGGGTTACAATGAGCAGTTCTTC. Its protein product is CASSVDPSGGYNEQFF.

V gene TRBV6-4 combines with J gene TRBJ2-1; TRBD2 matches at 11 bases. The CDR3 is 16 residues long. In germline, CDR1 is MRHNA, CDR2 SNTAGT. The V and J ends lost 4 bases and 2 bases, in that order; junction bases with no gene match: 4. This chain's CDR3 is CASSAFSGGAYNEQFF. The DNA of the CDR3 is TGTGCCAGCAGTGCTTTTAGCGGGGGGGCCTACAATGAGCAGTTCTTC.